This T cell receptor beta chain is from a study of blood T cells in healthy people across ages. Findings and caveats of the study: Diversity estimated from one million T cells was considered an underestimate.

Each donor's blood draw was approximately 10 milliliters of peripheral blood. Extraction yielded at least 5 micrograms of total RNA per sample. A note on this clonotype: Its matching antigen is unknown.

Using a J-beta primer mix together with a sample-barcoded 5' primer, a second PCR was run for 7 to 11 cycles. Each CDR3 protein gets one entry after TCRdb re-called the 5' RACE reads with MiXCR. The data show 910,000 or so distinct CDR3 sequences, just over 50% seen once. V lost 4 bases to trimming and J lost 3 bases, with 13 bases between them. CDR1 is LGHDT, CDR2 YNNKEL, per germline (reference sequence). CDR3 length: 14 residues. The gene calls are TRBV3-1 and TRBJ2-7; possibly TRBD1 for D (6 bases). The TCR comes from a woman in her sixties or seventies in good health. The sample comprised blood. Here the CDR3 DNA reads TGTGCCAGCAGCCTATTCCGGGACAACTACGAGCAGTACTTC. This gives the protein CASSLFRDNYEQYF.